Below, one T cell receptor beta chain is given with its context. No antigen is known for it. One base away there is no much larger clone; base qualities are not given. The data were obtained in a study of siplizumab effects on memory and regulatory T cells (dated by TCRdb to 2018 to 2020). About the investigation overall: The study examined how the anti-CD2 antibody siplizumab affects alloreactive T-cell subsets in allogeneic mixed lymphocyte reactions built from human PBMCs.

Beyond this particular receptor, the publication reports: A naive or memory phenotype could not be assigned to roughly 75-96% of proliferating CD4+ or CD8+ clones. Because sequences at frequencies below about 10^-5 were poorly captured, only a minor fraction of alloreactive clones could be mapped back to unstimulated subsets. Unstimulated naive T cells appeared more diverse than memory T cells, and naive cells seemed to contribute substantially to the alloresponse. The suppressive function of proliferating Tregs from siplizumab cultures was not functionally confirmed. Of the alloreactive CD4+ clones that could be mapped, the Treg-derived share averaged around 64% with siplizumab compared with approximately 25% in control reactions. Siplizumab significantly reduced the cumulative frequency of alloreactive sequences traceable to unstimulated CD4+ memory T cells.

Sorted unstimulated T cells and proliferating T cells recovered from mixed lymphocyte reactions underwent TCRbeta CDR3 sequencing. Fresh whole blood from roughly nine HLA-typed healthy donors was used as the source from which PBMCs were isolated. Library generation was performed with the immunoSEQ multiplex PCR assay. Roughly 100,000 TCR templates per sample were assayed by the deep sequencing platform. Genomic DNA extracted from sorted T cells was used for TCRbeta CDR3 sequencing. The authors processed their data as follows. The R programming language was used for clonal analysis of the TCRbeta CDR3 data. Alloreactive CD4+ and CD8+ clones were defined by comparing unstimulated samples with post-reaction CFSE-low samples. Regulatory or non-regulatory origin was assigned to alloreactive CD4+ clones by matching of sequences to sorted unstimulated Treg and non-Treg repertoires. TCRdb obtained this table from immuneACCESS and retained in-frame rearrangements with V and J assigned. These tables miss some clones; where compared with another copy, unresolved V genes account for less than half of the shortfall, and the remainder is unexplained. Clonal size and the V and J genes are those of that table, whereas D and trimming came from the DNA. The sample contains more than 85,000 clones, about 91% of them found a single time. Roughly 2.6% of the sample goes to the ten largest clones.

Specimen: CD4+ T cells sorted from blood. This clonotype was sampled from a human donor in good health. Some clones in this sample may be carry-over from other donors' samples.

The CDR3 amino acid sequence is: CASSFGTESYEQYF. The DNA sequence is TGTGCCAGCAGCTTCGGGACGGAGTCCTACGAGCAGTACTTC. Rearrangement joined TRBV9 to TRBJ2-7, with a tentative D call of TRBD1 or TRBD2, each matching 5 bases. Looking up the germline V gene yields CDR1 SGDLS and CDR2 YYNGEE. Between the V and J ends, shortened by 4 bases and 1 base respectively, the junction contains 12 bases. The CDR3 measures 14 amino acids from cysteine to phenylalanine. Only the CDR3 portion is preserved as DNA: 42 bases, with reading frame beginning at the first base.